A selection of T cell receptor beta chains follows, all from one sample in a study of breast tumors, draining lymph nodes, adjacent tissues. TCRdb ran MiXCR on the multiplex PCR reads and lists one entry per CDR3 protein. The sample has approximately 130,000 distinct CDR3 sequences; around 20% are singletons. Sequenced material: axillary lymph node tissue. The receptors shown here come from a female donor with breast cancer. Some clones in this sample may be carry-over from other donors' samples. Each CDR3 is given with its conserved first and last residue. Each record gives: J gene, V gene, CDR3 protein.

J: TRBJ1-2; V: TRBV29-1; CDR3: CSVYRDSVYTF
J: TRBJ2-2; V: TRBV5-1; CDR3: CASSLRVTGQGGGELFF
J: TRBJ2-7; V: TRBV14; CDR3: CASSQDRDTYYEQYF
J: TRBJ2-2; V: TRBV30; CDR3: CAWKGTLLGELFF
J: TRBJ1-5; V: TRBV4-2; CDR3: CASSLEGQSRNQPQHF
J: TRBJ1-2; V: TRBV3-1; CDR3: CASSQAPGHRLFYGCTF
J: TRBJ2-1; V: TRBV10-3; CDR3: CAISDPAGANEQFF
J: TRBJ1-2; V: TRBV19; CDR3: CASTLSTGTYCYTF
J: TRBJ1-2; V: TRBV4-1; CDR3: CASRSRGDLGDYGYTF
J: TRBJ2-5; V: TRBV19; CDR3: CASRPGGSQETQYF
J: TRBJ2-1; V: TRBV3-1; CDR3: CASSQGAGAGAYNEQFF
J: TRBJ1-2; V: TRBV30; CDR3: CAWSLGFRGKTASGYTF
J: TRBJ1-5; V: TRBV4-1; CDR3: CASSRFQGLRQPQHF
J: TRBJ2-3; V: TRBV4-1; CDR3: CASSQSHSRASGSTDTQYF
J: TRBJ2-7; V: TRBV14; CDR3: CASSQDPSGGPYEQYF
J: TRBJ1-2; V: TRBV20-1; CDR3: CSASTTVYGYTF
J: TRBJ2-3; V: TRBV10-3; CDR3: CAISGGAGYGTDTQYF
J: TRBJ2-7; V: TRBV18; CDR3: CTSSPGLEQYF
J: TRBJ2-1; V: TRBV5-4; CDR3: CASSLGGGRQEQFF
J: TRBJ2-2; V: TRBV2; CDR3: CASSEVRVGELFF
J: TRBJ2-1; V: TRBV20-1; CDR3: CSARQRTSGRAGSEQFF
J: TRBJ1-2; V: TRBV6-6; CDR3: CASSSQGPGIYGYTF
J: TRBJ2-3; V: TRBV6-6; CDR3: CASSSLGLAGENTDTQYF
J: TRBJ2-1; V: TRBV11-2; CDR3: CASSLALAGYNEQFF
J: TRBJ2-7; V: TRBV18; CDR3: CASSLEQDSSYGQYF
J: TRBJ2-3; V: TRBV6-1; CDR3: CASSRASLTDTQYF
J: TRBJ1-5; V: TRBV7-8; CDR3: CASSLDETDFLSSNQPQHF
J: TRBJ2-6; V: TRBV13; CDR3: CASSLVGAISGANVLTF
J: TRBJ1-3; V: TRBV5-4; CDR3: CASSSGTGGIGNTIYF
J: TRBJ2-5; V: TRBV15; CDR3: CATSREGGSRETQYF
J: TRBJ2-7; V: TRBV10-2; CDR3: CASRDGLAGTLSYEQYF
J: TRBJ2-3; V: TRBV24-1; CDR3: CATGDFPRTDTQYF
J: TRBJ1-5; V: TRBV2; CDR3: CASRGGPSNQPQHF
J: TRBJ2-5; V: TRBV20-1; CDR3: CSARGWRDGTQYF
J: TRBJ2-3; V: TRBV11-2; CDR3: CASCWGWTGTTDTQYF
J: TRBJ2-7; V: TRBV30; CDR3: CAWSPRRGLNAYEQYF
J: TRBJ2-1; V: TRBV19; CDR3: CASSVGQGAYNEQFF
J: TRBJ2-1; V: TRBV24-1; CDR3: CATSDPGQGGIYNEQFF
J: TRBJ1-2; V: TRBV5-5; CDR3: CASSLDRARASYGYTF
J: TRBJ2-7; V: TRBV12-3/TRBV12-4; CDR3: CASSLDGTAYEQYF
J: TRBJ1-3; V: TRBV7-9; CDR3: CASSLTGTGGNSGNAIYF
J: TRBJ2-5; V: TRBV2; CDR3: CASSEARSYQETQYF
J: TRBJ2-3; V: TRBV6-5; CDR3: CASSYSIRPSGRAGDTQYF
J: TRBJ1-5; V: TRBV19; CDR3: CASSMVYRTVSNQPQHF
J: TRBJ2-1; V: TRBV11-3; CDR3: CASSLGLTRGSEQFF
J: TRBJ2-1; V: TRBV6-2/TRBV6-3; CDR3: CASSYSLRGNEQFF
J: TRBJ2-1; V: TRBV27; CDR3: CASRPQAGGGVEQFF
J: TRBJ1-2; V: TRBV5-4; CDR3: CASSQYFNYGYTF
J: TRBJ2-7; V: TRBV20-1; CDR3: CSAPWTSGMPYEQYF
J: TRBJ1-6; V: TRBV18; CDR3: CASSPDGGRSSPLHF
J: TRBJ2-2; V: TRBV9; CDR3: CASSPGGLAGDTGELFF
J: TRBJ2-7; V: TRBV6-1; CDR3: CASSEGTGSSYEQYF
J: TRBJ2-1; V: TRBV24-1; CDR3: CATSDSGGSSYNEQFF
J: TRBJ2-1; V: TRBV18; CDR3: CASSPQAGGHNEQFF